The 28 T cell receptor beta chains given below trace back to one sample, sequenced in a study of spatial heterogeneity in lung cancer (dated by TCRdb to the late 2010s). This specimen's time point label, interpreted: sample taken at primary tumor resection. Libraries came from 5' RACE. Data came from a NextSeq 500. TCRdb ran its own pipeline on the public reads, namely fastp trimming at Q25 and MiXCR clone calling, and kept in-frame beta chains. A single entry per CDR3 protein holds the most common genes and DNA from its merged rows. For this sample the table gives roughly 13,000 distinct CDR3 sequences, of which approximately 3.5% were detected only once. Under 45% of the sample lies in the top ten. This specimen was PBMCs, taken at surgery. The receptors here all came from a male donor with early-stage non-small cell lung cancer.

This clonotype was seen many times. This chain links TRBV5-1 with TRBJ2-7; 8 nucleotides agree with TRBD2. This CDR3 is built from 14 residues. Germline CDR1 reads SGHRS; CDR2 reads YFSETQ. Losses at the gene ends were 4 bases for V and 2 bases for J; bases not matched to a gene: 5. The CDR3 sequence is CASSPGLDTYEQYF. The CDR3 DNA reads as TGCGCCAGCAGCCCGGGACTAGACACCTACGAGCAGTACTTC.

This clonotype is labeled as medium-sized. The gene calls are TRBV20-1 and TRBJ2-1; no reliable D call. The CDR3 loop spans 12 amino acids. Trimming removed 4 bases from V and 6 bases from J, with 10 bases in between. Germline V gives CDR1 DFQATT, CDR2 SNEGSKA (reference sequence). This CDR3 is CSATDTSNEQFF. CDR3 DNA sequence: TGCAGTGCTACGGATACGAGCAATGAGCAGTTCTTC.

This clonotype was observed at least ten times. This chain connects TRBV20-1 to TRBJ2-7; TRBD2 matches 8 bases. The V and J ends lost 3 bases and 4 bases, in that order; junction bases with no gene match: 2. The germline gives CDR1 DFQATT, CDR2 SNEGSKA (reference sequence). This CDR3 is 12 amino acids long. The CDR3 region is CSASGTRYEQYF. The CDR3 nucleotides read TGCAGTGCTAGTGGGACTAGGTACGAGCAGTACTTC.

This clonotype was observed many times. The chain uses TRBV12-3 or TRBV12-4 and TRBJ1-3; perhaps TRBD1 as D (5 bases). The CDR3 spans 15 residues. V was clipped by 8 bases and J by 2 bases, with 16 bases between them. The CDR3 sequence: CASALRGGAGNTIYF. The DNA for the CDR3 is TGTGCCAGCGCGCTACGGGGGGGAGCTGGAAACACCATATATTTT.

This clonotype was observed many times. The V and J genes are TRBV11-2 and TRBJ2-7, with 11 bases identical to TRBD1. Germline V gives CDR1 SGHAT, CDR2 FQNNGV. V was pared by 5 bases and J by 3 bases, with 3 bases of the junction left unmatched. The CDR3 is 14 residues long. CDR3: CASSPGTGGYEQYF. The CDR3 coding sequence is TGTGCCAGCAGCCCCGGGACAGGGGGCTACGAGCAGTACTTC.

In this sample, this clonotype turned up a few times. The chain employs TRBV6-1 and TRBJ2-5, with TRBD1 as a possible D gene (5 bases). Germline assignment: CDR1 MNHNS and CDR2 SASEGT. The CDR3 extends over 16 amino acids. V shed 1 base and J shed 2 bases, with 14 bases lying between them. In DNA form, the CDR3 reads TGTGCCAGCAGTGAAGGTGCGGCAGGGTGGCAAGAGACCCAGTACTTC. It encodes CASSEGAAGWQETQYF.

Note on this clonotype: The junction departs from germline at one end; a sequencing error may be responsible. This rearrangement joins TRBV7-2 to TRBJ2-3; TRBD2 agrees at 8 bases. Germline V CDR1 and CDR2: SGHTA, FQGNSA. There are 15 residues in the CDR3. The CDR3 loop is CVSSLVGLVTLTQYF. DNA of the CDR3: TGCGTCAGCAGCTTAGTGGGACTAGTGACGCTTACGCAGTATTTT.

Ten or more counts support this clonotype. The DNA for the CDR3 is TGCAGCGCCTATAGCGGGAGCTCCTACAATGAGCAGTTCTTC. It is translated as CSAYSGSSYNEQFF. This chain connects TRBV29-1 to TRBJ2-1, with TRBD2 matching 9 bases. This CDR3 spans 14 amino acids. Losses at the gene ends were 7 bases for V and 0 bases for J; bases not matched to a gene: 4. Looked up from germline, CDR1 is SQVTM and CDR2 is ANQGSEA.

This clonotype came up many times. J is TRBJ2-3 and V is TRBV6-2 or TRBV6-3, with 15 bases that match TRBD2. V lost 4 bases to trimming and J lost 6 bases; unmatched junction nucleotides: 5. Germline assignment: CDR1 MNHEY and CDR2 SVGEGT. The CDR3 is 16 residues long. The CDR3: CASSWGLAGGEDTQYF. CDR3 DNA sequence: TGTGCCAGCAGTTGGGGACTAGCGGGAGGAGAGGATACGCAGTATTTT.

There are a few counts of this clonotype. V is TRBV4-3 and J is TRBJ2-2, with 9 bases matching TRBD2. V dropped 4 bases and J dropped 7; count of bases not matched to a gene: 13. The CDR3 spans 17 residues. CDR1 and CDR2 from the germline V gene are LGHNA and YSLEER. Here the CDR3 reads CASSPGLIAGADGELFF. CDR3 sequence (DNA): TGCGCCAGCAGCCCAGGGCTAATAGCGGGAGCGGACGGGGAGCTGTTTTTT.

This clonotype has only a few counts. J is TRBJ2-7 and V is TRBV20-1; 8 nucleotides line up with TRBD2. CDR3 length: 13 residues. Per the germline V gene, CDR1 is DFQATT and CDR2 is SNEGSKA (reference sequence). V dropped 3 bases and J dropped 3; count of bases not matched to a gene: 4. The chain's CDR3 is CSARPGLDYEQYF. The CDR3 DNA is TGCAGTGCTAGGCCGGGACTAGACTACGAGCAGTACTTC.

This clonotype appeared a few times. The CDR3, as DNA: TGTGCCAGCAGCTTCTTGACCCGAGAAGCTTTCTTT. This encodes CASSFLTREAFF. The J gene is TRBJ1-1, the V gene TRBV7-9; D gene unclear. The V and J ends lost 3 bases and 8 bases respectively, with 10 bases between them. This CDR3 region has 12 residues. CDR1 and CDR2 (germline): SEHNR, FQNEAQ (reference sequence).

This clonotype has a count of ten or more. A clone one base away is much larger, so this may be a read error. This chain uses TRBV4-3 with TRBJ2-1; TRBD1 is a possible D gene (6 bases). From germline, CDR1 is LGHNA and CDR2 YSLEER. Trimming took 0 bases from V and 2 from J, leaving 14 bases between them. The CDR3 has 17 amino acids. CDR3 nucleotide sequence: TGCGCCAGCAGCCAAGATCAGGGGTTTAGCCCCTACAATGAGCAGTTCTTC. Protein: CASSQDQGFSPYNEQFF.

In this sample, this clonotype turned up many times. J is TRBJ2-1 and V is TRBV6-6; the D is unclear. V was pared by 6 bases and J by 7 bases, with 19 bases between. The CDR3 has 15 residues. Germline CDR1 is MNHNY and CDR2 is SVGAGI (reference sequence). The CDR3 DNA is TGTGCCAGCAGCCAACGTACGAGCCGTGAGAATGAGCAGTTCTTC. It encodes CASSQRTSRENEQFF.

This clonotype was observed many times. V and J are TRBV2 and TRBJ1-5; D perhaps matches TRBD1 (5 bases). The CDR3 is 15 amino acids. CDR1 is SNHLY and CDR2 is FYNNEI in the germline V gene. Between the trimmed V and J ends, which lost 1 base and 7 bases, there was a span of 14 bases. CDR3 nucleotide sequence: TGTGCCAGCAGTGAAGAGGGGACGGGTAACCAGCCCCAGCATTTT. Translating it yields CASSEEGTGNQPQHF.

This clonotype was detected ten times or more. This chain connects TRBV27 to TRBJ2-7; TRBD2 is a possible D gene (5 bases). Trimming took off 8 bases at V and 1 base at J, with 15 bases between the two ends. The CDR3 is made up of 14 amino acids. Per the germline V gene, CDR1 is MNHEY and CDR2 is SMNVEV (reference sequence). CDR3 sequence: CASEPSGRSYEQYF. The CDR3 DNA is TGTGCCAGCGAGCCAAGCGGCCGTTCCTACGAGCAGTACTTC.

This clonotype counts as medium-sized. The gene calls are TRBV3-1 and TRBJ1-1; tentative D call: TRBD1 (5 bases). With 4 bases removed from V and 2 bases from J, the gap between germline ends came to 8 bases. The germline CDR1 and CDR2 sequences are LGHDT and YNNKEL (reference sequence). The length of the CDR3 is 13 residues. CDR3 coding DNA: TGTGCCAGCAGCCGGGGGATCAACACTGAAGCTTTCTTT. Protein product: CASSRGINTEAFF.

At least ten counts were recorded for this clonotype. The V and J genes are TRBV7-9 and TRBJ2-3; 7 nucleotides match TRBD2. The CDR3 covers 15 residues. J lost 6 bases, V lost 5 bases, and 11 bases had no gene match. Germline V gene data show CDR1 as SEHNR and CDR2 as FQNEAQ (reference sequence). CDR3: CASSPQSGGLDTQYF. The DNA for the CDR3 is TGTGCCAGCAGCCCCCAGTCGGGAGGCCTCGATACGCAGTATTTT.

This clonotype has ten or more counts. The rearrangement links TRBV7-2 to TRBJ2-7; TRBD2 might be the D (6 bases). In germline, CDR1 is SGHTA, CDR2 FQGNSA. CDR3 length: 18 amino acids. Trimming left V 3 bases short and J 6 bases short, with 27 bases between. The CDR3 reads CASSFPTPPGTLPTEQYF. As DNA, the CDR3 is TGTGCCAGCAGCTTCCCAACACCTCCCGGGACTCTTCCGACCGAGCAGTACTTC. The full variable domain, completed using reference TRBV7-2 and TRBJ2-7, is GAGVSQSPSNKVTEKGKDVELRCDPISGHTALYWYRQSLGQGLEFLIYFQGNSAPDKSGLPSDRFSAERTGGSVSTLTIQRTQQEDSAVYLCASSFPTPPGTLPTEQYFGPGTRLTVT.

This clonotype was found many times. The J gene is TRBJ1-1, the V gene TRBV6-6, with 10 bases identical to TRBD1. With V trimmed by 4 bases and J by 5 bases, 4 bases remained unmatched. CDR3 size: 14 residues. In germline, CDR1 is MNHNY, CDR2 SVGAGI (reference sequence). Written as DNA, the CDR3 is TGTGCCAGCAGTTCTCGGACAGGGGGGACTGAAGCTTTCTTT. Its protein is CASSSRTGGTEAFF.

This clonotype has at least ten counts. The rearrangement links TRBV7-8 to TRBJ2-7; 7 bases line up with TRBD2. Germline V lookup: CDR1 SGHVS, CDR2 FQNEAQ. The CDR3 contains 15 residues. The ends lost 5 bases at V and 3 bases at J; junction bases unmatched: 10. The CDR3 loop reads CASSLDAGEGYEQYF. The CDR3 DNA follows: TGTGCCAGCAGCCTAGACGCGGGAGAGGGCTACGAGCAGTACTTC.

This clonotype came up many times. This rearrangement joins TRBV7-9 to TRBJ1-1; no firm D call. V was shortened by 6 bases and J by 5 bases, with 7 bases between the two germline ends. This CDR3 is built from 11 residues. Per germline, CDR1 SEHNR and CDR2 FQNEAQ (reference sequence). Written as DNA, the CDR3 is TGTGCCAGCAGTCTGGGGACTGAAGCTTTCTTT. Residues: CASSLGTEAFF.

The table lists this clonotype with many counts. This sequence joins TRBV3-1 and TRBJ1-2, with a weak D call TRBD1 (5 bases). The germline gives CDR1 LGHDT, CDR2 YNNKEL (reference sequence). Trimming removed 0 bases from V and 7 bases from J, with 12 bases in between. CDR3 size: 14 residues. The chain's CDR3 is CASSQDRQGLGYTF. In DNA form, the CDR3 reads TGTGCCAGCAGCCAAGATAGGCAGGGTCTTGGCTACACCTTC.

At least ten counts were recorded for this clonotype. Here the CDR3 DNA reads TGTGCCAGCAGGGAAGGGAGTACAGATACGCAGTATTTT. As protein: CASREGSTDTQYF. V usage is TRBV7-9 and J usage is TRBJ2-3, with D possibly TRBD2 on 5 matching bases. Per the germline V gene, CDR1 is SEHNR and CDR2 is FQNEAQ (reference sequence). CDR3 length equals 13 residues. V was pared by 6 bases and J by 3 bases, with 10 bases between.

This clonotype was recorded many times. V gene TRBV6-2 or TRBV6-3 combines with J gene TRBJ1-6; perhaps TRBD1 as D (6 bases). Germline CDR1 reads MNHEY; CDR2 reads SVGEGT. The CDR3 is 15 residues long. Trimming removed 0 bases at V and 11 bases at J, with 14 bases between. CDR3 residues: CASSYSGRGLTPLHF. The CDR3 DNA reads TGTGCCAGCAGTTACTCCGGCAGGGGATTGACACCCCTCCACTTT.

This clonotype has a count of ten or more. The V gene is TRBV29-1, the J gene TRBJ2-1; 8 positions agree with TRBD2. Unmatched junction bases numbered 14, after V lost 2 bases and J lost 5 bases. CDR3 length equals 17 residues. In germline, CDR1 is SQVTM, CDR2 ANQGSEA. The CDR3 protein is CSVERGGSGSMNNEQFF. Written as DNA, the CDR3 is TGCAGCGTTGAAAGGGGAGGGAGCGGGAGTATGAACAATGAGCAGTTCTTC.

Details on this clonotype: A single base separates this from a much larger clone, so it may be a read error. The chain recombines TRBV5-4 with TRBJ2-3, with a tentative D call TRBD1 (5 bases). CDR1 and CDR2 from the germline V gene are SGHNT and YYREEE (reference sequence). This CDR3 has 16 amino acids. The CDR3 here is CASSLAGMRSADTRYF. The CDR3 DNA reads TGTGCCAGCAGCTTGGCAGGGATGCGGAGTGCGGATACGCGGTATTTT.

This clonotype was counted ten times or more. V and J are TRBV2 and TRBJ2-3; D uncertain. The CDR3 totals 15 residues. Germline V CDR1 and CDR2: SNHLY, FYNNEI. V was pared by 4 bases and J by 2 bases, with 13 bases between. In DNA, the CDR3 is TGTGCCAGCAGTGGTTTTACGAGCCCCACAGATACGCAGTATTTT. Encoded protein: CASSGFTSPTDTQYF.